The 6 T cell receptor beta chains below all came from one sample that was sequenced in a study of T cell responses to AZD1222 COVID-19 vaccine. The method was immunoSEQ multiplex PCR; TCRdb's version includes in-frame clones alone and lacks a portion of them. The sample contains 25,000 to 35,000 clones, roughly 92% of which appear only once. The sample consisted of peripheral blood, taken on day 0 of AZD1222 vaccination. The receptor source for this set is an adult in good health.

V usage is TRBV6-1 and J usage is TRBJ1-2; maybe TRBD1 (5 bases). CDR3 size: 15 residues. Trimming took off 2 bases at V and 4 bases at J, with 14 bases between the two ends. Germline values: CDR1 MNHNS, CDR2 SASEGT. CDR3 loop: CASSESGWGFYGYTF. As DNA, the CDR3 is TGTGCCAGCAGTGAATCCGGGTGGGGCTTCTATGGCTACACCTTC.

The rearrangement joins TRBV5-1 to TRBJ2-7; weak D call: TRBD2 (5 bases). This CDR3 region has 14 residues. V dropped 5 bases and J dropped 1 base, with 13 bases sitting between them. Germline V CDR1 and CDR2: SGHRS, YFSETQ. In DNA form, the CDR3 reads TGCGCCAGCAGTTTGACCGGGGAATCCTACGAGCAGTACTTC. Translating gives CASSLTGESYEQYF.

The chain links TRBV25-1 to TRBJ2-5; D is ambiguous. V was clipped by 1 base and J by 1 base, with 10 bases between them. The germline CDR1 and CDR2 sequences are MGHDK and SYGVNS. The CDR3 is 15 residues long. As DNA, the CDR3 is TGTGCCAGCAGTGAATTTCTCGGGTTCCAAGAGACCCAGTACTTC. This sequence encodes CASSEFLGFQETQYF.

The chain carries TRBV27 and TRBJ2-2, with D possibly being TRBD1 (5 bases). The CDR3 spans 14 residues. The germline V gene has CDR1 MNHEY and CDR2 SMNVEV (reference sequence). V dropped 5 bases and J dropped 4 bases, with 11 bases sitting between them. The CDR3 sequence is CASSASRATGELFF. CDR3 DNA: TGTGCCAGCAGTGCCTCCAGGGCCACCGGGGAGCTGTTTTTT.

The chain combines TRBV7-9 with TRBJ2-1, with D unresolved. There are 14 residues in the CDR3. The germline V gene has CDR1 SEHNR and CDR2 FQNEAQ (reference sequence). V was cut by 0 bases and J by 9 bases, with 12 bases left in between. CDR3: CASSLAGPLGEQFF. In DNA, the CDR3 is TGTGCCAGCAGCTTAGCTGGTCCCCTGGGTGAGCAGTTCTTC.

This chain connects TRBV6-5 to TRBJ2-7, with a tentative D call TRBD2 (5 bases). Germline CDR1 MNHEY, CDR2 SVGAGI. The CDR3 contains 15 residues. The V end lost 4 bases, the J end lost 3 bases, and 16 bases lay between the germline ends. Here the CDR3 DNA reads TGTGCCAGCAGTTCGGCGGGTGGGAGATACTACGAGCAGTACTTC. Protein: CASSSAGGRYYEQYF.